This T cell receptor (beta chain) came from a study of T cell repertoires in cytomegalovirus infection. About this clonotype itself: Its antigen is unknown.

TCRdb redid the calling of the reads with MiXCR, one entry per CDR3 protein. The sample gives under 500,000 distinct CDR3 sequences, roughly 43% of which show up once; around 44% is in the top ten. V lost 3 bases and J lost 3, with 15 bases in between. The germline CDR1 and CDR2 sequences are LNHDA and SQIVND (reference sequence). The CDR3 runs 16 residues. The chain carries TRBV19 and TRBJ2-1, with D tentatively TRBD2 (6 bases). The sequencing here drew on cultured PBMCs, taken from culture after CMV antigen stimulation. The receptor was derived from a human donor in good health (CMV status not recorded). Some clones in this sample may be carry-over from other donors' samples. Written as DNA, the CDR3 is TGTGCCAGTAGTATGGGTGGAGGGATCAACTACAATGAGCAGTTCTTC. It yields the protein CASSMGGGINYNEQFF.